The 18 T cell receptor beta chains below were found in one sample sequenced in a study of blood T cell repertoires in COVID-19. Method: immunoSEQ multiplex PCR; TCRdb's copy keeps in-frame clones and lacks some. The sample records over 55,000 clones, over 70% being singletons. The sample was peripheral blood. Receptors were obtained from a man aged 50 to 59 with active COVID-19.

The V call is TRBV5-3, the J call TRBJ2-1, with 7 bases lining up with TRBD2. TRBV5-3 is reported as an ORF; its role is uncertain. The junction had 7 bases not matched to a gene; V was cut back by 6 bases and J by 10 bases. The CDR3 sequence is 12 residues long. CDR3 loop: CARTHPGLEQFF. The CDR3 region has the DNA TGTGCCAGAACTCACCCGGGACTAGAGCAGTTCTTC.

The V gene is TRBV11-2, the J gene TRBJ2-3; D unclear. The CDR3 has 15 amino acids. Trimming shortened V by 4 bases and J by 4 bases, and 15 bases separated the two germline ends. CDR1 SGHAT and CDR2 FQNNGV come from the germline V gene. CDR3 in DNA: TGTGCCAGCAGCTCCCCCCGGTACTCCCCAGATACGCAGTATTTT. Encoded protein: CASSSPRYSPDTQYF.

The J gene is TRBJ1-2, the V gene TRBV3-1 (or the pseudogene TRBV3-2); the D is unclear. V was pared by 3 bases and J by 8 bases, with 16 bases between. Germline V CDR1 and CDR2: LGHDT, YNNKEL (reference sequence). CDR3 length: 14 residues. The CDR3 is CASSHRGPGSGYTF. CDR3 sequence (DNA): TGTGCCAGCAGCCACCGCGGACCGGGGTCGGGCTACACCTTC.

The count of this clone is one. This chain's CDR3 is CASSETGDASEQYF. CDR3 DNA: TGTGCCAGCAGTGAGACAGGGGATGCGAGCGAGCAGTACTTC. The chain carries TRBV6-1 and TRBJ2-7, with 8 bases aligning to TRBD1. The V gene's germline CDR1 is MNHNS and CDR2 SASEGT. The CDR3 spans 14 residues. The ends lost 3 bases at V and 6 bases at J; junction bases unmatched: 7.

CDR3 nucleotides: TGTGCCAGCAGCTCGGGGGGCGTGGGGGCCGGGGAGCTGTTTTTT. This codes for CASSSGGVGAGELFF. The rearrangement joins TRBV11-2 to TRBJ2-2; maybe TRBD2 (7 bases). Germline V lookup: CDR1 SGHAT, CDR2 FQNNGV. There are 15 residues in the CDR3. V lost 4 bases, J lost 6 bases, and 15 bases lay in between.

V is TRBV11-3 and J is TRBJ2-1, with 8 bases that match TRBD2. V lost 0 bases, J lost 7 bases, and 17 bases stayed unmatched. The CDR3 is 19 residues long. Germline-derived CDR1 and CDR2 are SGHNT and YENEEA. In nucleotides, the CDR3 is TGTGCCAGCAGCTTAGAAACGAAGCGGGAGCCCCTCTCGTATAATGAGCAGTTCTTC. It specifies CASSLETKREPLSYNEQFF.

This chain uses TRBV11-2 with TRBJ2-3; D unresolved. Germline CDR1 reads SGHAT; CDR2 reads FQNNGV. This CDR3 comprises 13 residues. Trimming took 4 bases from V and 2 from J, leaving 7 bases between them. CDR3 bases: TGTGCCAGCAGCTCAGGCCCCACAGATACGCAGTATTTT. Its protein product is CASSSGPTDTQYF.

The chain joins TRBV6-2 or TRBV6-3 to TRBJ1-1; TRBD1 agrees at 7 bases. The germline V gene has CDR1 MNHEY and CDR2 SVGEGT. V shed 5 bases and J 5 bases; nucleotides not matched to a gene: 11. The CDR3 runs 15 residues. In DNA, the CDR3 is TGTGCCAGCAGTGCCCGGGAGAACAGGGGTACTGAAGCTTTCTTT. Translated, it gives CASSARENRGTEAFF.

The chain employs TRBV28 and TRBJ2-5; TRBD2 matches 14 bases. The CDR3 is 15 amino acids. After removal of 6 bases from V and 5 bases from J, the junction contained 5 bases not matched to a gene. The germline CDR1 and CDR2 sequences are MDHEN and SYDVKM. CDR3 loop: CASSYGTSGSETQYF. The CDR3, as DNA: TGTGCCAGCAGCTACGGGACTAGCGGGAGCGAGACCCAGTACTTC.

The chain has TRBV5-1 and TRBJ2-3; D is unclear. Trimming left V 4 bases short and J 0 bases short, with 6 bases between. CDR3 length: 13 amino acids. Germline V gene lookup returns CDR1 SGHRS and CDR2 YFSETQ. The CDR3 bases are TGCGCCAGCAGCGTCCTTAGCACAGATACGCAGTATTTT. Translation: CASSVLSTDTQYF. The complete variable domain, with remaining parts taken from reference TRBV5-1 and TRBJ2-3, reads KAGVTQTPRYLIKTRGQQVTLSCSPISGHRSVSWYQQTPGQGLQFLFEYFSETQRNKGNFPGRFSGRQFSNSRSEMNVSTLELGDSALYLCASSVLSTDTQYFGPGTRLTVL.

The count of this clone is one. The chain couples TRBV21-1 to TRBJ1-1; the table's D call of TRBD1 was not tested on the DNA. TRBV21-1 is termed a pseudogene. The CDR3 loop spans 14 amino acids. The chain's CDR3 is CASSWTALNTEAFF. The CDR3 DNA reads as TGTGCCAGCAGCTGGACAGCGCTTAACACTGAAGCTTTCTTT.

CDR3 sequence (DNA): TGTGCCAGCAGCTCTAGCGGGGGAAATACGCAGTATTTT. As protein: CASSSSGGNTQYF. The genes are TRBV7-2 and TRBJ2-3, with TRBD2 matching over 10 bases. Germline V gene data show CDR1 as SGHTA and CDR2 as FQGNSA. Trimming removed 4 bases from V and 7 bases from J; junction bases left unmatched: 2. The CDR3 consists of 13 residues.

The V call is TRBV29-1, the J call TRBJ2-5, with a possible D match to TRBD2 (6 bases). Germline V gene sequence: CDR1 SQVTM, CDR2 ANQGSEA. This CDR3 has 15 residues. The germline V and J ends were trimmed by 3 bases and 7 bases, with 21 bases remaining between them. CDR3 DNA: TGCAGCGTTGAGGCATTGACTAGGGGCCAGGGGACCCAGTACTTC. Translated: CSVEALTRGQGTQYF.

The rearrangement uses TRBV5-1 and TRBJ2-3, with 11 bases that match TRBD2. The CDR3 contains 17 residues. V gave up 3 bases and J gave up 4 bases; unmatched junction bases: 10. CDR1 and CDR2 (germline): SGHRS, YFSETQ. For the CDR3, the DNA is TGCGCCAGCAGCTCCGTAGCGGGGGGGCCCGGGGCAGATACGCAGTATTTT. Its protein product is CASSSVAGGPGADTQYF. The full variable domain, its missing parts supplied by reference TRBV5-1 and TRBJ2-3, is KAGVTQTPRYLIKTRGQQVTLSCSPISGHRSVSWYQQTPGQGLQFLFEYFSETQRNKGNFPGRFSGRQFSNSRSEMNVSTLELGDSALYLCASSSVAGGPGADTQYFGPGTRLTVL.

The J gene is TRBJ2-3, the V gene TRBV7-8; TRBD2 agrees at 7 bases. The ends lost 5 bases at V and 6 bases at J; junction bases unmatched: 17. CDR1 and CDR2 (germline): SGHVS, FQNEAQ. The CDR3 length is 17 residues. This chain's CDR3 is CASSPSGLAVAKDTQYF. CDR3 sequence (DNA): TGTGCCAGCAGCCCAAGCGGCCTAGCGGTCGCTAAGGATACGCAGTATTTT.

DNA of the CDR3: TGTGCCAGCGCTATAGTCTCTGGAAACACCATATATTTT. It encodes CASAIVSGNTIYF. J is TRBJ1-3 and V is TRBV10-3; D is uncertain. Per the germline V gene, CDR1 is ENHRY and CDR2 is SYGVKD. This CDR3 region has 13 residues. Trimming shortened V by 10 bases and J by 0 bases, and 10 bases separated the two germline ends.

The V and J genes are TRBV5-8 and TRBJ2-7; 9 nucleotides match TRBD1. V lost 4 bases, J lost 3 bases, and 11 bases stayed unmatched. The CDR3 spans 16 residues. In germline, CDR1 is SGHTS, CDR2 YDEGEE. The CDR3 loop reads CASSHTGGQGRYEQYF. CDR3 in DNA: TGTGCCAGCAGCCATACGGGCGGACAGGGGCGCTACGAGCAGTACTTC.

This chain connects TRBV18 to TRBJ1-2; TRBD1 might be the D (6 bases). There are 16 residues in the CDR3. In germline, CDR1 is KGHSH, CDR2 LQKENI. V dropped 0 bases and J dropped 5 bases, with 16 bases sitting between them. CDR3 in amino acids: CASSPPIRGRGYGYTF. The CDR3 bases are TGTGCCAGCTCACCACCGATCAGGGGACGTGGGTATGGCTACACCTTC.